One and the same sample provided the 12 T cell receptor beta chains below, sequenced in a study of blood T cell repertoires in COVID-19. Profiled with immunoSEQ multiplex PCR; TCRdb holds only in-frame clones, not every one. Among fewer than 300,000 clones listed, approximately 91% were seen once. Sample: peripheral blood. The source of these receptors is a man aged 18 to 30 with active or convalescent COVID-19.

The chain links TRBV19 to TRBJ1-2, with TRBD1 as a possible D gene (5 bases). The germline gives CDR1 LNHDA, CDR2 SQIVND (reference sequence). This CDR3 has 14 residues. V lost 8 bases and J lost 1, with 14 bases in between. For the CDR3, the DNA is TGTGCCAGTTCGAAGGGAGGGGTTAACTATGGCTACACCTTC. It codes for CASSKGGVNYGYTF.

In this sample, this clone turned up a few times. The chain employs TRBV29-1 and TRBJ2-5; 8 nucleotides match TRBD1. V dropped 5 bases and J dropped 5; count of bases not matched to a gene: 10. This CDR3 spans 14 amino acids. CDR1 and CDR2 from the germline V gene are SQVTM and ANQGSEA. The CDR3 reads CSVLQQGVVETQYF. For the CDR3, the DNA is TGCAGCGTTCTCCAACAGGGGGTAGTTGAGACCCAGTACTTC.

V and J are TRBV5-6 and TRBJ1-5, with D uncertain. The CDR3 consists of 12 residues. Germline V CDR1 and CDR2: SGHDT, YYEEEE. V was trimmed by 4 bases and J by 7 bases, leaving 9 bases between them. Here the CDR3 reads CASSTAGQPQHF. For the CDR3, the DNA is TGTGCCAGCAGCACCGCGGGGCAGCCCCAGCATTTT.

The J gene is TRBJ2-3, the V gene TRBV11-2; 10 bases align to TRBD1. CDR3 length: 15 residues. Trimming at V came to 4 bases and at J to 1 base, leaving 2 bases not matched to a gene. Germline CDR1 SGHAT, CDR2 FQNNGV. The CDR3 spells CASSSGTGGTDTQYF. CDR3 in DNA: TGTGCCAGCAGCTCAGGGACAGGGGGCACAGATACGCAGTATTTT.

The CDR3 DNA follows: TGCGCCAGCAGCTTGGGACAGGGGTTCAATCAGCCCCAGCATTTT. This gives the protein CASSLGQGFNQPQHF. The V call is TRBV5-1, the J call TRBJ1-5; 8 nucleotides match TRBD1. CDR3 size: 15 residues. The V gene end was trimmed by 0 bases and the J gene end by 3 bases; junction bases not matched to a gene: 2. The germline CDR1 and CDR2 sequences are SGHRS and YFSETQ.

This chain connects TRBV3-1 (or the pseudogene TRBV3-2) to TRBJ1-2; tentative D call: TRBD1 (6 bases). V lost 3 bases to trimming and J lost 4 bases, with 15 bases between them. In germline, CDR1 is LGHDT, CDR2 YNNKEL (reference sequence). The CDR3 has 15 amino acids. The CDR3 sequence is CASSQDSYNFYGYTF. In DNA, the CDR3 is TGTGCCAGCAGCCAGGACAGCTACAACTTCTATGGCTACACCTTC.

The CDR3 coding sequence is TGTGCCAGCAGCTTGGCACTAGGGAAGGAGACCCAGTACTTC. Translating it yields CASSLALGKETQYF. The chain uses TRBV5-4 and TRBJ2-5, with D tentatively TRBD2 (5 bases). The CDR3 is 14 residues long. The V and J ends lost 0 bases and 5 bases respectively, with 11 bases between them. Germline V gene lookup returns CDR1 SGHNT and CDR2 YYREEE (reference sequence). Based on the CDR3 plus reference TRBV5-4 and TRBJ2-5, the full variable domain is ETGVTQSPTHLIKTRGQQVTLRCSSQSGHNTVSWYQQALGQGPQFIFQYYREEENGRGNFPPRFSGLQFPNYSSELNVNALELDDSALYLCASSLALGKETQYFGPGTRLLVL.

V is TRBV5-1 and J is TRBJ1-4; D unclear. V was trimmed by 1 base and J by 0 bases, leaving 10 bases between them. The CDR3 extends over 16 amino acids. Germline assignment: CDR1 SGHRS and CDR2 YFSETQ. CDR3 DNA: TGCGCCAGCAGCTTGTTTTCGTCTGCAACTAATGAAAAACTGTTTTTT. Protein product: CASSLFSSATNEKLFF.

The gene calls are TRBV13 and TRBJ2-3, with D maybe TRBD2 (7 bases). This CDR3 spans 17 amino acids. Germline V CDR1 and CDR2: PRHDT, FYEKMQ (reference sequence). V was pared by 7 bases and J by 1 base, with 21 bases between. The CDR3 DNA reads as TGTGCCAGCACGCCGAGGGGGGGCCGAGAGGGCACAGATACGCAGTATTTT. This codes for CASTPRGGREGTDTQYF.

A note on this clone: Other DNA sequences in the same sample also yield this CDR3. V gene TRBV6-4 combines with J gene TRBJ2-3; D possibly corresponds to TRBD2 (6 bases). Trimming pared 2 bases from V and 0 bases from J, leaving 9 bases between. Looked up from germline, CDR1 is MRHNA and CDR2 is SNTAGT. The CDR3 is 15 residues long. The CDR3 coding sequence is TGTGCCAGCAGTGACGGGGCGGGGAGCACAGATACGCAGTATTTT. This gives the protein CASSDGAGSTDTQYF.

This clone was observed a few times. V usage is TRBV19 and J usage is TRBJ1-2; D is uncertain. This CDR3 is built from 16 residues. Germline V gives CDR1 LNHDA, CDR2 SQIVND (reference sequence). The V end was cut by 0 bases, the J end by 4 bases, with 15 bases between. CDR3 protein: CASSIDGTGWAYGYTF. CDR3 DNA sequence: TGTGCCAGTAGTATAGACGGTACGGGGTGGGCCTATGGCTACACCTTC.

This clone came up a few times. This CDR3 is CASSGLRQGHTEAFF. The CDR3, as DNA: TGTGCCAGTAGTGGCCTTCGTCAGGGTCACACTGAAGCTTTCTTT. The V gene is TRBV19, the J gene TRBJ1-1, with TRBD1 as a possible D gene (5 bases). V dropped 5 bases and J dropped 3 bases, with 16 bases sitting between them. This CDR3 comprises 15 residues. CDR1 is LNHDA, CDR2 SQIVND, per germline (reference sequence).